This T cell receptor beta chain derives from a study of OX40 agonist ivuxolimab in advanced cancers. CDR1 MNHEY and CDR2 SMNVEV come from the germline V gene (reference sequence). CDR3 length: 14 residues. Trimming left V 2 bases short and J 3 bases short, with 10 bases between. This clone has more than one count but fewer than ten. Clones were read by immunoSEQ multiplex PCR, and TCRdb kept only the in-frame ones, dropping some. Among 82,000 or so clones listed, approximately 85% were seen once. The sequence was collected from an adult with an advanced solid tumor such as melanoma, head and neck, liver or kidney cancer. The genes are TRBV27 and TRBJ1-1; D ambiguous. The specimen comprised CD4+ or CD8+ T cells sorted from blood, sampled in a trial of the OX40 agonist ivuxolimab. Here the CDR3 DNA reads TGTGCCAGCAGTTTACGAGGTTTTGACACTGAAGCTTTCTTT. It codes for CASSLRGFDTEAFF.